The clone carrying this T cell receptor (beta chain) has only a few counts. Profiled with immunoSEQ multiplex PCR; TCRdb holds only in-frame clones, not every one. The sample lists some 68,000 clones, 85% to 90% seen once, with 2.5% to 3% in the top ten. Trimming removed 4 bases at V and 9 bases at J, with 10 bases between. CDR1 is MRHNA, CDR2 SNTAGT, per germline. The CDR3 is 13 amino acids. These data come from a study of blood T cell repertoires in COVID-19. The TCR sequence derives from a man aged 45-65 years with acute or convalescent COVID-19. The source material was peripheral blood. The rearrangement links TRBV6-4 to TRBJ1-6, with a tentative D call TRBD1 (5 bases). This chain's CDR3 is CASSGQPGSPLHF. CDR3 DNA sequence: TGTGCCAGCAGTGGACAGCCCGGTTCACCCCTCCACTTT.